These T cell receptor beta chains were read from a single sample in a study of blood T cell repertoires in COVID-19. The data were produced by immunoSEQ multiplex PCR, yet TCRdb's version contains in-frame clones alone and is incomplete. The profile covers more than 300,000 clones, with under 90% appearing a single time and less than 2% taken by the ten largest. The sequenced sample was peripheral blood. The receptor source for this set is a woman aged 30 to 39 with COVID-19, enrolled during active disease. CDR3s include the opening cysteine and the closing phenylalanine or tryptophan. The D gene is left open where the match is weak. A clone size is listed for some rows: how often the clone was seen (once, few, many), or a class if it is expanded.

abundance,d_gene,j_gene,v_gene,CDR3aa,CDR3nt
once,TRBD2,TRBJ2-3,TRBV7-9,CASSRGLAGITDTQYF,TGTGCCAGCAGCCGTGGACTAGCGGGGATCACAGATACGCAGTATTTT
-,TRBD2,TRBJ2-3,TRBV9,CASSRASGGAGDTQYF,TGTGCCAGCAGCCGAGCGAGCGGGGGGGCCGGAGATACGCAGTATTTT
once,-,TRBJ1-1,TRBV19,CASSISGARGTEAFF,TGTGCCAGTAGTATCAGCGGGGCTCGTGGGACTGAAGCTTTCTTT
-,-,TRBJ2-7,TRBV10-3,CATAGQPRSYEQYF,TGTGCCACGGCCGGACAGCCGCGCTCCTACGAGCAGTACTTC
-,TRBD2,TRBJ2-2,TRBV15,CATSRDRSGGLIDTGELFF,TGTGCCACCAGCAGAGATCGTAGCGGGGGACTAATAGACACCGGGGAGCTGTTTTTT
-,-,TRBJ1-1,TRBV6-5,CASSYSAFLNTEAFF,TGTGCCAGCAGTTACTCTGCGTTCTTGAACACTGAAGCTTTCTTT
-,TRBD1,TRBJ1-3,TRBV5-1,CASRGQGISGNTIYF,TGCGCCAGCAGGGGACAGGGAATCTCTGGAAACACCATATATTTT
-,TRBD1,TRBJ1-2,TRBV6-5,CASSYSGTGGAGYTF,TGTGCCAGCAGTTACTCGGGGACAGGGGGCGCTGGCTACACCTTC
-,TRBD2,TRBJ2-2,TRBV2,CASSEQIAGGNTGELFF,TGTGCCAGCAGTGAACAAATAGCGGGGGGAAACACCGGGGAGCTGTTTTTT
-,-,TRBJ1-1,TRBV3-1/TRBV3-2,CASGRGNTEAFF,TGTGCCAGCGGGCGGGGGAACACTGAAGCTTTCTTT
-,TRBD2,TRBJ2-5,TRBV28,CASSPGWRGASQETQYF,TGTGCCAGCAGCCCGGGGTGGCGGGGGGCTTCCCAAGAGACCCAGTACTTC
-,-,TRBJ2-7,TRBV11-2,CASSPGIGYEQYF,TGTGCCAGCAGCCCAGGAATCGGCTACGAGCAGTACTTC
-,TRBD2,TRBJ2-3,TRBV7-3,CASSLGLAGGTDTQYF,TGTGCCAGCAGCTTAGGGCTAGCGGGGGGCACAGATACGCAGTATTTT
-,-,TRBJ2-3,TRBV5-6,CASSSRARGARLRDTQYF,TGTGCCAGCAGCTCCCGGGCCCGGGGGGCCCGCCTTAGAGATACGCAGTATTTT
-,-,TRBJ1-5,TRBV6-2/TRBV6-3,CASSSGAQPQHF,TGTGCCAGCAGTTCAGGGGCTCAGCCCCAGCATTTT
-,-,TRBJ1-5,TRBV19,CASTQPTKGPQPQHF,TGTGCCAGTACCCAACCCACCAAGGGGCCTCAGCCCCAGCATTTT
-,-,TRBJ1-2,TRBV23-1,CASGLLMGVDYGYTF,TGCGCCAGCGGTCTCTTAATGGGAGTGGACTATGGCTACACCTTC
once,-,TRBJ2-2,TRBV6-2/TRBV6-3,CASSFRQGTLGELFF,TGTGCCAGCAGTTTTCGTCAGGGGACCCTCGGGGAGCTGTTTTTT
-,-,TRBJ2-5,TRBV24-1,CATKTGGRRETQYF,TGTGCCACCAAAACGGGGGGCCGTCGAGAGACCCAGTACTTC
-,-,TRBJ1-4,TRBV19,CASSIQVFNEKLFF,TGTGCCAGTAGTATTCAGGTCTTTAATGAAAAACTGTTTTTT
-,-,TRBJ1-6,TRBV7-6,CASSFELGRPLHF,TGTGCCAGCAGCTTCGAGCTTGGGCGACCCCTCCACTTT
-,-,TRBJ1-5,TRBV27,CASSLDRSGWPQHF,TGTGCCAGCAGTTTGGACCGCTCGGGGTGGCCCCAGCATTTT
-,TRBD1,TRBJ1-1,TRBV6-5,CATYIGQGWVTEAFF,TGTGCCACGTACATCGGACAGGGGTGGGTCACTGAAGCTTTCTTT
-,TRBD2,TRBJ2-1,TRBV6-5,CATTSGYNEQFF,TGTGCCACAACTAGCGGGTACAATGAGCAGTTCTTC
many,TRBD1,TRBJ2-1,TRBV6-2/TRBV6-3,CASSQGTGGNEQFF,TGTGCCAGCAGTCAAGGGACAGGGGGCAATGAGCAGTTCTTC
-,TRBD2,TRBJ2-1,TRBV11-3,CASSLGGGFLGNEQFF,TGTGCCAGCAGCTTGGGCGGGGGGTTTCTTGGGAATGAGCAGTTCTTC
-,-,TRBJ1-3,TRBV4-1,CASSQVQGAGNTIYF,TGCGCCAGCAGCCAAGTACAGGGTGCTGGAAACACCATATATTTT
-,TRBD1,TRBJ2-3,TRBV6-2/TRBV6-3,CASSGQGDTQYF,TGTGCCAGCAGTGGACAGGGAGATACGCAGTATTTT
-,-,TRBJ1-1,TRBV29-1,CSVTPGVGMNTEAFF,TGCAGCGTAACCCCAGGGGTCGGCATGAACACTGAAGCTTTCTTT
-,-,TRBJ1-1,TRBV30,CARSFLGQAFF,TGTGCCCGATCCTTTTTGGGGCAAGCTTTCTTT
few,-,TRBJ2-1,TRBV7-2,CASSGPGVLQFF,TGTGCCAGCAGCGGACCAGGGGTACTACAGTTCTTC
-,TRBD1,TRBJ1-2,TRBV7-2,CASSTTGGWGYTF,TGTGCCAGCAGCACTACAGGGGGCTGGGGCTACACCTTC
-,TRBD1,TRBJ2-5,TRBV13,CASSSRAQGFGTQYF,TGTGCCAGCAGCTCGCGAGCACAGGGGTTCGGGACCCAGTACTTC
-,-,TRBJ2-2,TRBV11-3,CASSPEGGAHSTGELFF,TGTGCCAGCAGCCCGGAGGGGGGGGCCCACAGCACCGGGGAGCTGTTTTTT
-,TRBD1,TRBJ1-3,TRBV12-3/TRBV12-4,CASRQGALGTIYF,TGTGCCAGCCGACAGGGGGCACTCGGCACCATATATTTT
-,-,TRBJ2-1,TRBV9,CASSVDQALSEQFF,TGTGCCAGCAGCGTAGACCAAGCCCTGAGTGAGCAGTTCTTC
-,-,TRBJ2-6,TRBV5-3,CARSQGVAGCGANVLTF,TGTGCCAGAAGCCAGGGTGTGGCCGGTTGTGGGGCCAACGTCCTGACTTTC
-,-,TRBJ2-7,TRBV6-5,CASRLNRAGVYEQYF,TGTGCCAGCAGGTTGAATCGAGCAGGGGTGTACGAGCAGTACTTC
-,-,TRBJ2-5,TRBV5-1,CASSRSTQETQYF,TGCGCCAGCAGCCGAAGTACTCAAGAGACCCAGTACTTC
-,TRBD1,TRBJ1-6,TRBV4-3,CASSQDLNRGVNSPLHF,TGCGCCAGCAGCCAAGATCTGAACAGGGGGGTTAATTCACCCCTCCACTTT
few,-,TRBJ1-6,TRBV6-5,CASSRGEDSPLHF,TGTGCCAGCAGTCGGGGAGAGGATTCACCCCTCCACTTT
-,-,TRBJ1-5,TRBV28,CASSFVLGHSNQPQHF,TGTGCCAGCAGTTTCGTTTTGGGACATAGCAATCAGCCCCAGCATTTT
-,TRBD1,TRBJ2-1,TRBV25-1,CASSLTGTGYNEQFF,TGTGCCAGCAGCCTTACCGGGACAGGCTACAATGAGCAGTTCTTC
-,-,TRBJ1-1,TRBV18,CASDSMNTEAFF,TGTGCCAGCGACAGCATGAACACTGAAGCTTTCTTT
-,TRBD2,TRBJ2-1,TRBV7-9,CASSLLAGYNEQFF,TGTGCCAGCAGCTTACTAGCGGGGTACAATGAGCAGTTCTTC
-,-,TRBJ2-5,TRBV5-1,CASSFSQETQYF,TGCGCCAGCAGCTTTTCACAAGAGACCCAGTACTTC
-,-,TRBJ2-2,TRBV11-2,CASSLGGIATGELFF,TGTGCCAGCAGCTTGGGAGGTATAGCCACCGGGGAGCTGTTTTTT
once,-,TRBJ2-1,TRBV5-1,CATQEGGGSSYNEQFF,TGCGCCACCCAGGAGGGGGGCGGGAGCTCCTACAATGAGCAGTTCTTC
-,-,TRBJ2-7,TRBV3-1/TRBV3-2,CASSQGRGGIYEQYF,TGTGCCAGCAGCCAAGGGAGGGGGGGCATTTACGAGCAGTACTTC
-,TRBD2,TRBJ2-5,TRBV18,CASSRNGAGGQETQYF,TGTGCCAGCTCACGCAATGGAGCGGGGGGGCAAGAGACCCAGTACTTC
-,-,TRBJ1-1,TRBV6-6,CASRHEPSNTEAFF,TGTGCCAGCAGACACGAACCGTCCAACACTGAAGCTTTCTTT
once,TRBD1,TRBJ2-3,TRBV19,CASSTGTGVLTDTQYF,TGTGCCAGTAGTACCGGGACAGGGGTCTTGACAGATACGCAGTATTTT
-,-,TRBJ2-5,TRBV11-1,CASSRGARETQYF,TGTGCCAGCAGCCGGGGGGCTCGGGAGACCCAGTACTTC
once,-,TRBJ1-3,TRBV5-6,CASIKQGIGNTIYF,TGTGCCAGCATCAAACAGGGTATTGGAAACACCATATATTTT
-,-,TRBJ1-2,TRBV19,CASSQGTNYGYTF,TGTGCCAGTAGTCAGGGAACTAACTATGGCTACACCTTC